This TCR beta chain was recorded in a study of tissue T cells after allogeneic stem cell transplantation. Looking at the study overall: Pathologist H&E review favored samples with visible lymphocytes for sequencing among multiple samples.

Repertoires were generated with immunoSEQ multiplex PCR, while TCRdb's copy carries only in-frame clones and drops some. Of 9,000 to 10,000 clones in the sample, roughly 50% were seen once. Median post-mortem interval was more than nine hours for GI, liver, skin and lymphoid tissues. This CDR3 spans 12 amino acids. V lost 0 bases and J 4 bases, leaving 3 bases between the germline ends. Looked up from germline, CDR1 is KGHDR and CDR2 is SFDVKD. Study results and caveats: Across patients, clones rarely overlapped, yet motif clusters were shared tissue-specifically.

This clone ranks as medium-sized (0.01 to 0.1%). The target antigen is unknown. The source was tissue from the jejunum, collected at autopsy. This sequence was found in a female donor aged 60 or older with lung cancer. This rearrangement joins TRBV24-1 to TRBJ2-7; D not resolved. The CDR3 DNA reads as TGTGCCACCAGTGATTTGACTTACGAGCAGTACTTC. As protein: CATSDLTYEQYF.